Each of the 31 T cell receptor beta chains below was sequenced from the same sample in a study of cytomegalovirus exposure and HLA in healthy donors. Vbeta (60) and Jbeta (13) primers were used in the PCR. Repertoires were generated with immunoSEQ multiplex PCR, while TCRdb's copy carries only in-frame clones and drops some. The clone table shows tens of thousands of clones, with the ten largest holding approximately 16%. The sequencing input was PBMCs. The receptors shown here come from a boy aged 5-17 years in good health and CMV-seronegative.

The chain recombines TRBV6-5 with TRBJ1-2; D ambiguous. The V and J ends lost 2 bases and 8 bases respectively, with 6 bases between them. Looked up from germline, CDR1 is MNHEY and CDR2 is SVGAGI. The CDR3 spans 11 residues. DNA for the CDR3: TGTGCCAGCAGTTACGGTCAGGGCTACACCTTC. It is translated as CASSYGQGYTF.

Here the CDR3 reads CASSRIQLAGLTDTQYF. CDR3 DNA: TGTGCCAGTAGTAGGATCCAACTAGCGGGTCTCACAGATACGCAGTATTTT. The genes are TRBV19 and TRBJ2-3; 9 nucleotides match TRBD2. V shed 4 bases, J shed 2 bases, and the junction held 10 bases outside the gene matches. From germline, CDR1 is LNHDA and CDR2 SQIVND (reference sequence). The CDR3 has 17 amino acids. Full variable domain (remainder filled in from reference TRBV19 and TRBJ2-3): DGGITQSPKYLFRKEGQNVTLSCEQNLNHDAMYWYRQDPGQGLRLIYYSQIVNDFQKGDIAEGYSVSREKKESFPLTVTSAQKNPTAFYLCASSRIQLAGLTDTQYFGPGTRLTVL.

The V gene is TRBV19, the J gene TRBJ2-7; maybe TRBD1 (5 bases). The CDR3 covers 13 residues. Trimming removed 3 bases at V and 5 bases at J, with 11 bases between. Germline V lookup: CDR1 LNHDA, CDR2 SQIVND (reference sequence). The CDR3 is CASSINARDEQYF. The CDR3 region has the DNA TGTGCCAGTAGTATTAATGCCAGGGACGAGCAGTACTTC. The entire variable domain, with the rest obtained from reference TRBV19 and TRBJ2-7, is as follows: DGGITQSPKYLFRKEGQNVTLSCEQNLNHDAMYWYRQDPGQGLRLIYYSQIVNDFQKGDIAEGYSVSREKKESFPLTVTSAQKNPTAFYLCASSINARDEQYFGPGTRLTVT.

Of note for this clone: The junction shows a germline mismatch at one end, possibly a read error. In the same sample, other DNA sequences code for this CDR3. CDR3 amino acids: CASSSSGQIYGYTF. The CDR3 DNA is TGTGCCAGCAGTTCATCTGGACAGATCTATGGCTACACCTTT. This chain uses TRBV6-5 with TRBJ1-2; perhaps TRBD1 as D (6 bases). There are 14 residues in the CDR3. Germline V gene data show CDR1 as MNHEY and CDR2 as SVGAGI.

Of note for this clone: Other DNA sequences of this sample code for an identical CDR3. V is TRBV29-1 and J is TRBJ1-1; D is perhaps TRBD1 (5 bases). Trimming left V 4 bases short and J 2 bases short, with 8 bases between. Germline V gene sequence: CDR1 SQVTM, CDR2 ANQGSEA. CDR3 length equals 12 residues. CDR3 DNA: TGCAGCGTTGGGCAGGGCAACACTGAAGCTTTCTTT. Residues: CSVGQGNTEAFF. The whole variable domain, filled in from reference TRBV29-1 and TRBJ1-1, reads SAVISQKPSRDICQRGTSLTIQCQVDSQVTMMFWYRQQPGQSLTLIATANQGSEATYESGFVIDKFPISRPNLTFSTLTVSNMSPEDSSIYLCSVGQGNTEAFFGQGTRLTVV.

This chain uses TRBV19 with TRBJ1-5, with 10 nucleotides matching TRBD1. The germline V gene encodes CDR1 LNHDA and CDR2 SQIVND (reference sequence). The length of the CDR3 is 19 residues. The trim removed 5 bases at V and 0 bases at J, leaving 13 bases unmatched. The CDR3 sequence is CASSAWGTGDRRSNQPQHF. The CDR3, as DNA: TGTGCCAGTAGTGCGTGGGGGACAGGGGACCGACGTAGCAATCAGCCCCAGCATTTT.

The chain carries TRBV6-1 and TRBJ2-3; 12 bases are a match to TRBD2. The CDR3 totals 16 residues. V shed 4 bases, J shed 2 bases, and the junction held 4 bases outside the gene matches. Germline V CDR1 and CDR2: MNHNS, SASEGT. Here the CDR3 DNA reads TGTGCCAGCAGTGCCCTAGCGGGGGGGAACACAGATACGCAGTATTTT. This codes for CASSALAGGNTDTQYF.

This CDR3 reads CASSFTGGAAEQYF. In DNA, the CDR3 is TGTGCCAGCAGTTTCACAGGGGGGGCGGCCGAGCAGTACTTC. V is TRBV27 and J is TRBJ2-7; D is possibly TRBD1 (8 bases). Deletions cut 3 bases from V and 6 bases from J, with 15 bases between. There are 14 residues in the CDR3. CDR1 and CDR2 (germline): MNHEY, SMNVEV (reference sequence).

The V call is TRBV5-6, the J call TRBJ2-4; 11 bases are shared with TRBD2. V lost 2 bases, J lost 6 bases, and 10 bases stayed unmatched. The germline CDR1 and CDR2 sequences are SGHDT and YYEEEE. This CDR3 contains 17 residues. The CDR3 sequence is CASSLISTSGNVNIQYF. DNA of the CDR3: TGTGCCAGCAGCTTAATATCGACTAGCGGGAATGTAAACATTCAGTACTTC.

The V gene is TRBV5-5, the J gene TRBJ1-4; 10 positions match TRBD1. The CDR3 loop spans 14 amino acids. Germline-derived CDR1 and CDR2 are SGHKS and YYEKEE (reference sequence). The V and J ends lost 4 bases and 8 bases, in that order; junction bases with no gene match: 5. The CDR3 reads CASSLRDRGEKLFF. The CDR3, as DNA: TGTGCCAGCAGCCTCCGGGACAGGGGCGAAAAACTGTTTTTT.

The chain links TRBV27 to TRBJ1-2; D ambiguous. In germline, CDR1 is MNHEY, CDR2 SMNVEV (reference sequence). V lost 6 bases to trimming and J lost 4 bases, with 9 bases between them. The CDR3 covers 12 residues. The CDR3 DNA sequence: TGTGCCAGCAGAGATTGGAGCTATGGCTACACCTTC. This translates into CASRDWSYGYTF.

V usage is TRBV5-4 and J usage is TRBJ1-6; TRBD1 agrees at 9 bases. J lost 6 bases, V lost 4 bases, and 5 bases had no gene match. This CDR3 comprises 15 residues. The germline gives CDR1 SGHNT, CDR2 YYREEE (reference sequence). The CDR3 loop is CASSGTGGVNSPLHF. The CDR3 DNA reads TGTGCCAGCAGCGGAACAGGGGGCGTTAATTCACCCCTCCACTTT.

This chain joins TRBV5-8 and TRBJ2-2; 7 bases match TRBD2. CDR1 and CDR2 from the germline V gene are SGHTS and YDEGEE. The V and J ends lost 0 bases and 4 bases, in that order; junction bases with no gene match: 3. The CDR3 is 15 amino acids. The CDR3 sequence: CASSLGQRGTGELFF. CDR3 nucleotides: TGTGCCAGCAGCTTGGGTCAGCGGGGCACCGGGGAGCTGTTTTTT.

The chain has TRBV6-5 and TRBJ1-2; D is possibly TRBD1 (6 bases). The length of the CDR3 is 13 residues. Germline CDR1 is MNHEY and CDR2 is SVGAGI. V was trimmed by 0 bases and J by 7 bases, leaving 9 bases between them. In nucleotides, the CDR3 is TGTGCCAGCAGTTACTCGGACAGAGCTGGCTACACCTTC. It yields the protein CASSYSDRAGYTF.

The J gene is TRBJ1-1, the V gene TRBV30; TRBD1 matches at 7 bases. The CDR3 has 14 amino acids. The V gene end was trimmed by 4 bases and the J gene end by 8 bases; junction bases not matched to a gene: 13. Germline V CDR1 and CDR2: GTSNPN, SVGIG (reference sequence). The DNA of the CDR3 is TGTGCCTGGAATATAGGACAGGCTTCAGGAGAAGCTTTCTTT. Translating it yields CAWNIGQASGEAFF.

The genes are TRBV30 and TRBJ1-2; 9 nucleotides agree with TRBD1. The CDR3 loop spans 16 amino acids. Germline assignment: CDR1 GTSNPN and CDR2 SVGIG (reference sequence). Losses at the gene ends were 5 bases for V and 2 bases for J; bases not matched to a gene: 12. The CDR3 reads CAWGLQGAMGNYGYTF. The CDR3 DNA is TGTGCCTGGGGATTACAGGGGGCCATGGGGAACTATGGCTACACCTTC.

The CDR3 protein is CASSPPASGGVNTEAFF. CDR3 DNA sequence: TGTGCCAGCTCACCACCAGCCTCAGGGGGTGTCAACACTGAAGCTTTCTTT. The chain joins TRBV18 to TRBJ1-1; 7 positions match TRBD1. The CDR3 spans 17 residues. V lost 0 bases to trimming and J lost 2 bases; unmatched junction nucleotides: 9. Germline V gene lookup returns CDR1 KGHSH and CDR2 LQKENI.

V usage is TRBV29-1 and J usage is TRBJ2-7; TRBD1 is a possible D gene (6 bases). Trimming took 1 base from V and 6 from J, leaving 10 bases between them. Per germline, CDR1 SQVTM and CDR2 ANQGSEA. This CDR3 comprises 12 residues. CDR3 sequence reads: CSVEAQGFEQYF. CDR3 bases: TGCAGCGTTGAAGCGCAGGGGTTCGAGCAGTACTTC.

This chain connects TRBV14 to TRBJ1-1; D remains ambiguous. The CDR3 is made up of 13 amino acids. Germline V gene lookup returns CDR1 SGHDN and CDR2 FVKESK. The germline V and J ends were trimmed by 6 bases and 6 bases, with 14 bases remaining between them. The CDR3 region is CASSPRSYSEAFF. In DNA form, the CDR3 reads TGTGCCAGCAGTCCGCGGTCGTACTCTGAAGCTTTCTTT.

The rearrangement links TRBV7-6 to TRBJ1-2; unclear D gene. The V gene lost 1 base and the J gene lost 4 bases, with 16 bases spanning the gap. Germline V lookup: CDR1 SGHVS, CDR2 FNYEAQ. The CDR3 is 16 residues long. As DNA, the CDR3 is TGTGCCAGCAGCTTAGATATACGGGAGAGTAGCTATGGCTACACCTTC. The encoded protein is CASSLDIRESSYGYTF.

The chain has TRBV5-1 and TRBJ2-1; 13 bases align to TRBD2. Germline loops: CDR1 SGHRS, CDR2 YFSETQ. The V segment lost 4 bases and the J segment 9 bases; nucleotides outside the gene matches: 7. The CDR3 consists of 15 residues. The CDR3 loop is CASSVGLAGISEQFF. The CDR3 bases are TGCGCCAGCAGCGTGGGACTAGCGGGAATAAGTGAGCAGTTCTTC.

The chain joins TRBV7-2 to TRBJ2-3; 7 bases agree with TRBD2. The CDR3 spans 14 residues. J gave up 4 bases and V 6 bases, and 7 bases lay outside the gene matches. Germline CDR1 SGHTA, CDR2 FQGNSA. Here the CDR3 DNA reads TGTGCCAGCAGTTGGGGGGGGGAGGCAGATACGCAGTATTTT. This translates into CASSWGGEADTQYF.

CDR3 in amino acids: CASSRDRGETQYF. The CDR3 bases are TGTGCCAGCAGCCGGGACAGGGGTGAGACCCAGTACTTC. The chain combines TRBV11-2 with TRBJ2-5, with 10 positions matching TRBD1. V trimming: 5 bases; J trimming: 5 bases; junction bases outside the gene matches: 2. The CDR3 contains 13 residues. Germline values: CDR1 SGHAT, CDR2 FQNNGV.

This chain connects TRBV5-1 to TRBJ2-1; 9 bases line up with TRBD2. The CDR3 consists of 15 residues. Germline trimming cut 1 base from V and 7 bases from J; bases unmatched to any gene: 6. Germline V gene sequence: CDR1 SGHRS, CDR2 YFSETQ. The DNA of the CDR3 is TGCGCCAGCAGCTTGAAAGCGGGAGGCGGGAATGAGCAGTTCTTC. This translates into CASSLKAGGGNEQFF.

The chain recombines TRBV7-2 with TRBJ1-2, with TRBD1 as a possible D gene (6 bases). Germline CDR1 is SGHTA and CDR2 is FQGNSA. Between the trimmed V and J ends, which lost 4 bases and 4 bases, there was a span of 13 bases. The CDR3 spans 14 residues. CDR3 protein: CASSSLQGSYGYTF. The CDR3 DNA reads as TGTGCCAGCAGCTCTTTACAGGGTAGCTATGGCTACACCTTC.

The V call is TRBV7-9, the J call TRBJ2-1, with TRBD2 matching over 10 bases. CDR1 and CDR2 (germline): SEHNR, FQNEAQ (reference sequence). The trim removed 5 bases at V and 9 bases at J, leaving 10 bases unmatched. This CDR3 is 15 amino acids long. CDR3 in DNA: TGTGCCAGCAGCCCACGAAGCGGGGGGGCGGGTGAGCAGTTCTTC. Translated: CASSPRSGGAGEQFF. Using reference TRBV7-9 and TRBJ2-1 for the parts outside the CDR3, the full variable domain is DTGVSQNPRHKITKRGQNVTFRCDPISEHNRLYWYRQTLGQGPEFLTYFQNEAQLEKSRLLSDRFSAERPKGSFSTLEIQRTEQGDSAMYLCASSPRSGGAGEQFFGPGTRLTVL.

The J gene is TRBJ2-6, the V gene TRBV7-6; 7 nucleotides line up with TRBD2. The V gene's germline CDR1 is SGHVS and CDR2 FNYEAQ. The CDR3 runs to 15 residues. J lost 4 bases, V lost 5 bases, and 5 bases had no gene match. The CDR3 sequence: CASSRAGTGANVLTF. The CDR3 DNA sequence: TGTGCCAGCAGCAGAGCGGGAACAGGGGCCAACGTCCTGACTTTC. The variable domain in full, completed from reference TRBV7-6 and TRBJ2-6, reads GAGVSQSPRYKVTKRGQDVALRCDPISGHVSLYWYRQALGQGPEFLTYFNYEAQQDKSGLPNDRFSAERPEGSISTLTIQRTEQRDSAMYRCASSRAGTGANVLTFGAGSRLTVL.

The rearrangement joins TRBV11-2 to TRBJ1-2; 8 bases match TRBD1. The CDR3 spans 16 residues. CDR1 SGHAT and CDR2 FQNNGV come from the germline V gene. The J segment lost 5 bases and the V segment lost 1 base, leaving 9 bases of the junction unmatched. Here the CDR3 DNA reads TGTGCCAGCAGCTTAGGTGTAACAGGGGGGGGATATGGCTACACCTTC. This codes for CASSLGVTGGGYGYTF.

The chain is built from TRBV21-1 and TRBJ1-3; the DNA was not used to check the table's D call, TRBD1. TRBV21-1 is marked as a pseudogene. The CDR3 runs 16 residues. In nucleotides, the CDR3 is TGTGCCAGCAGCCCTCCGGGACAGATCTTCGGAAACACCATATATTTT. This translates into CASSPPGQIFGNTIYF.

The gene calls are TRBV5-4 and TRBJ1-1; D is undetermined. The CDR3 totals 13 residues. The V end was cut by 3 bases, the J end by 3 bases, with 9 bases between. Germline V gene sequence: CDR1 SGHNT, CDR2 YYREEE (reference sequence). The CDR3 here is CASSSGIDTEAFF. The CDR3, as DNA: TGTGCCAGCAGCTCGGGTATTGACACTGAAGCTTTCTTT. Variable domain in full (rest from reference TRBV5-4 and TRBJ1-1): ETGVTQSPTHLIKTRGQQVTLRCSSQSGHNTVSWYQQALGQGPQFIFQYYREEENGRGNFPPRFSGLQFPNYSSELNVNALELDDSALYLCASSSGIDTEAFFGQGTRLTVV.

The chain joins TRBV30 to TRBJ1-1, with D tentatively TRBD1 (5 bases). Between the trimmed V and J ends, which lost 3 bases and 0 bases, there was a span of 17 bases. Germline V gene sequence: CDR1 GTSNPN, CDR2 SVGIG (reference sequence). CDR3 length equals 16 residues. CDR3 DNA sequence: TGTGCCTGGAGCAGGACCGGGGGACGGATGAACACTGAAGCTTTCTTT. Protein: CAWSRTGGRMNTEAFF.